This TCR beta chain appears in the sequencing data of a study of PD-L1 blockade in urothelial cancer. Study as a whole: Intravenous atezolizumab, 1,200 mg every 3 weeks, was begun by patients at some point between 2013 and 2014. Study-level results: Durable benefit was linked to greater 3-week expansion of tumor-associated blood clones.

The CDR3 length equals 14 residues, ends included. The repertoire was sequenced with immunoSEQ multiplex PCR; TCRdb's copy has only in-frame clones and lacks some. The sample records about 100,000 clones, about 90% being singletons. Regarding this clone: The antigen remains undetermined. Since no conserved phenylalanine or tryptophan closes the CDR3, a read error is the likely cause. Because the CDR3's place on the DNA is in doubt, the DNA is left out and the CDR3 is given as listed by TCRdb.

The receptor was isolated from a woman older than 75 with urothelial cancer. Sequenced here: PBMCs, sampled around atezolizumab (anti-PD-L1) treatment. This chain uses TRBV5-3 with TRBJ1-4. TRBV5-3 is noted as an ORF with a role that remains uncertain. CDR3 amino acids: CARSLGGRSYRRFG.